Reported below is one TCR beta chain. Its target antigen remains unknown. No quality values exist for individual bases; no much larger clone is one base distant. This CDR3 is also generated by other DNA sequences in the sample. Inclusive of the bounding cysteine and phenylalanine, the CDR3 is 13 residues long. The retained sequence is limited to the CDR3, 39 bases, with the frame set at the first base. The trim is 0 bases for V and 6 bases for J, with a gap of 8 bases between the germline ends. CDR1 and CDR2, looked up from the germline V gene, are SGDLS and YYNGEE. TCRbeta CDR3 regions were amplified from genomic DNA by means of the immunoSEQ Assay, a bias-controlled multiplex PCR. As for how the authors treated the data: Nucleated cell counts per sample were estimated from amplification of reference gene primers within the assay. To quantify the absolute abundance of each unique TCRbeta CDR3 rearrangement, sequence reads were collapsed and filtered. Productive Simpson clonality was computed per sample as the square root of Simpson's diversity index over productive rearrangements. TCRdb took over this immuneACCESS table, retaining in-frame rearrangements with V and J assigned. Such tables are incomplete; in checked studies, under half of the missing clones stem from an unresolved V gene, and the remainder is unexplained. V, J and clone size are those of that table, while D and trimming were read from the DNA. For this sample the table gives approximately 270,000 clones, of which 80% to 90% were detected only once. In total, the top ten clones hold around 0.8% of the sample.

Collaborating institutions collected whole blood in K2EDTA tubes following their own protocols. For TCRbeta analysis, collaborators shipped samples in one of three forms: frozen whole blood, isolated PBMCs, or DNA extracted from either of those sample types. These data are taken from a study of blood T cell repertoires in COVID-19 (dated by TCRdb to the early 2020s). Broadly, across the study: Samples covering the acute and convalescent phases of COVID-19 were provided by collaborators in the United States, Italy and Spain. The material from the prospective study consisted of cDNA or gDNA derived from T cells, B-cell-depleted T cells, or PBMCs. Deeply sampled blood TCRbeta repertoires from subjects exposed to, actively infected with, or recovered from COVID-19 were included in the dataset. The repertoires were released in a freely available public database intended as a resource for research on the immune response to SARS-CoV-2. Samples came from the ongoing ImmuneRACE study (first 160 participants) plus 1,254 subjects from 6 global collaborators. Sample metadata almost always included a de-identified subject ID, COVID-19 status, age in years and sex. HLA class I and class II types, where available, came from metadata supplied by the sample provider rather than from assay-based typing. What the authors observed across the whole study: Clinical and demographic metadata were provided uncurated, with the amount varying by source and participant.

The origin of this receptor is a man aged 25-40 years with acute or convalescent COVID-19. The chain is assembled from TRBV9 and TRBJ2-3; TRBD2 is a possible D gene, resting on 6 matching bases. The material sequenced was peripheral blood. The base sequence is TGTGCCAGCAGCGTAGGTGGGGGGGATACGCAGTATTTT. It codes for CASSVGGGDTQYF.